The source of this T cell receptor (beta chain) is a study of cytotoxic CD8 clonotypes in ibrutinib-treated CLL. Across the study: More than 9 relapsed/refractory, roughly 15 treatment-naive; some 18 IGHV unmutated. Samples averaged approximately 260,000 productive templates and 94,082 productive rearrangements.

Assay: immunoSEQ multiplex PCR; the TCRdb copy retains only in-frame clones and omits some. This table holds some 61,000 clones, about 63% found once. This CDR3 has 12 residues. The V gene's germline CDR1 is MNHNS and CDR2 SASEGT. Trimming took 4 bases from V and 7 from J, leaving 11 bases between them. The clonotype originates from a human donor with chronic lymphocytic leukemia. The sample was PBMCs, taken after 12 months of ibrutinib treatment. The V and J genes are TRBV6-1 and TRBJ2-7; unclear D gene. The DNA for the CDR3 is TGTGCCAGCAGTGGACCAACCTGGGAGCAGTACTTC. Amino acid sequence: CASSGPTWEQYF.